Included here is one TCR beta chain sequence, with context. Its antigen is currently unknown. Each CDR3 protein gets one entry after TCRdb re-called the reads with MiXCR. The repertoire holds 380,000 or so distinct CDR3 sequences, with around a third as singletons. These data originate in a study of T cell repertoires in cytomegalovirus infection. Study background: Public TCR beta signature analysis indicated the presence of both CMV infection and matching HLA type. Regarding the study as a whole: What dominated the ex vivo response were HLA-C-restricted CMV-specific TCR beta clonotypes.

The CDR3 is 15 residues long. The germline V gene encodes CDR1 MNHNY and CDR2 SVGAGI (reference sequence). Trimming took 0 bases from V and 6 from J, leaving 13 bases between them. This clonotype was sampled from a human donor in good health (CMV status not recorded). Some clones in this sample may be carry-over from other donors' samples. Source: cultured PBMCs, taken from culture after CMV antigen stimulation. This chain links TRBV6-6 with TRBJ2-3; D unresolved. CDR3 loop: CASSYSLSYGDTQYF. The DNA of the CDR3 is TGTGCCAGCAGTTACTCCTTATCCTACGGGGATACGCAGTATTTT.